The TCR beta chain described here comes from a study of blood T cell repertoires in COVID-19. In the study overall: Sample material is recorded as cDNA or gDNA derived from T cells, B-cell-depleted T cells, or PBMCs.

Data came from immunoSEQ multiplex PCR; TCRdb stores just in-frame clones and leaves some out. The data contain roughly 260,000 clones, approximately 86% of them singletons. The CDR3 runs to 16 residues. Looked up from germline, CDR1 is SGHAT and CDR2 is FQNNGV. V lost 1 base and J lost 8; bases outside the gene matches: 9. Sequences were obtained from peripheral blood. V and J are TRBV11-2 and TRBJ2-1; 9 bases fit TRBD2. The TCR was taken from a man aged 35-49 years who had recovered from COVID-19. DNA of the CDR3: TGTGCCAGCAGCTTAGGGCCAGCGGGGGGATCGTATGAGCAGTTCTTC. Its translation: CASSLGPAGGSYEQFF. Looking up the rest from reference TRBV11-2 and TRBJ2-1 gives the full variable domain: EAGVAQSPRYKIIEKRQSVAFWCNPISGHATLYWYQQILGQGPKLLIQFQNNGVVDDSQLPKDRFSAERLKGVDSTLKIQPAKLEDSAVYLCASSLGPAGGSYEQFFGPGTRLTVL.